Listed below are T cell receptor beta chains from one sample, sequenced in a study of T cells in Graves' hyperthyroidism and ophthalmopathy. TCRdb reprocessed the multiplex PCR reads with MiXCR, giving one entry per CDR3 protein. In the table there are roughly 500,000 distinct CDR3 sequences, 40% to 50% of which are singletons. The sequenced sample was peripheral blood or thyroid tissue (not recorded which). The source of these receptors is an adult woman with Graves' disease, either hyperthyroidism or ophthalmopathy (not recorded which). Each CDR3 is given with its conserved first and last residue. Each record gives: V gene, clone size, J gene, D gene, CDR3 protein, CDR3 DNA. D genes are given only for firm matches. Clone size, where shown, is once, few, many, or a class for clones that have expanded.

v_gene: TRBV7-9; abundance: .; j_gene: TRBJ1-5; d_gene: .; CDR3aa: CASSLGPGRESNQPQHF; CDR3nt: TGTGCCAGCAGCTTAGGTCCGGGACGGGAGAGCAATCAGCCCCAGCATTTT
v_gene: TRBV15; abundance: once; j_gene: TRBJ2-2; d_gene: .; CDR3aa: CATSRGRVGANTGELFF; CDR3nt: TGTGCCACCAGCAGAGGACGGGTAGGGGCGAACACCGGGGAGCTGTTTTTT
v_gene: TRBV5-5; abundance: many; j_gene: TRBJ1-1; d_gene: TRBD1; CDR3aa: CASSLAGQTEAFF; CDR3nt: TGTGCCAGCAGCTTGGCGGGACAGACTGAAGCTTTCTTT
v_gene: TRBV15; abundance: few; j_gene: TRBJ1-5; d_gene: .; CDR3aa: CATSRDLRASNQPQHF; CDR3nt: TGTGCCACCAGCAGAGATCTGAGGGCTAGCAATCAGCCCCAGCATTTT
v_gene: TRBV7-9; abundance: .; j_gene: TRBJ1-1; d_gene: .; CDR3aa: CASSLTRQFTEAFF; CDR3nt: TGTGCCAGCAGCTTAACTCGACAGTTCACTGAAGCTTTCTTT
v_gene: TRBV5-1; abundance: .; j_gene: TRBJ2-5; d_gene: TRBD1; CDR3aa: CASSYGQGWSETQYF; CDR3nt: TGCGCCAGCAGCTATGGACAGGGATGGAGTGAGACCCAGTACTTC
v_gene: TRBV7-2; abundance: many; j_gene: TRBJ2-7; d_gene: TRBD1; CDR3aa: CASSLDRGDRSYEQYF; CDR3nt: TGTGCCAGCAGTCTAGACAGGGGGGACAGGTCCTACGAGCAGTACTTC
v_gene: TRBV29-1; abundance: .; j_gene: TRBJ2-7; d_gene: TRBD2; CDR3aa: CSVEGGGEYEQYF; CDR3nt: TGCAGCGTTGAAGGGGGAGGGGAATACGAGCAGTACTTC
v_gene: TRBV20-1; abundance: once; j_gene: TRBJ1-2; d_gene: .; CDR3aa: CSARALSGDDGYTF; CDR3nt: TGCAGTGCTAGAGCCCTAAGCGGGGACGATGGCTACACCTTC
v_gene: TRBV2; abundance: .; j_gene: TRBJ2-7; d_gene: .; CDR3aa: CASYLQGRSYEQYF; CDR3nt: TGTGCCAGTTACCTCCAGGGGCGCTCCTACGAGCAGTACTTC
v_gene: TRBV5-4; abundance: many; j_gene: TRBJ1-6; d_gene: TRBD1; CDR3aa: CASSSAGTGYNSPLHF; CDR3nt: TGTGCCAGCAGCTCCGCCGGGACAGGCTATAATTCACCCCTCCACTTT
v_gene: TRBV5-1; abundance: many; j_gene: TRBJ2-7; d_gene: TRBD1; CDR3aa: CASSSDRAHYEQYF; CDR3nt: TGCGCCAGCAGCTCTGACAGGGCCCACTACGAGCAGTACTTC
v_gene: TRBV20-1; abundance: many; j_gene: TRBJ2-7; d_gene: TRBD2; CDR3aa: CSARDWLAGASEQYF; CDR3nt: TGCAGTGCTAGAGATTGGCTAGCGGGAGCCTCCGAGCAGTACTTC
v_gene: TRBV24-1; abundance: .; j_gene: TRBJ1-6; d_gene: TRBD1; CDR3aa: CATSVPGQQNSPPHF; CDR3nt: TGTGCCACCAGTGTCCCGGGACAGCAAAATTCACCCCCCCACTTT
v_gene: TRBV10-3; abundance: .; j_gene: TRBJ2-7; d_gene: .; CDR3aa: CATRRPTAYEQYF; CDR3nt: TGTGCCACCAGAAGACCGACAGCCTACGAGCAGTACTTC
v_gene: TRBV7-9; abundance: few; j_gene: TRBJ2-7; d_gene: .; CDR3aa: CASSLGTAHGREQYF; CDR3nt: TGTGCCAGCAGCTTAGGGACAGCACACGGTCGCGAGCAGTACTTC
v_gene: TRBV7-9; abundance: .; j_gene: TRBJ1-1; d_gene: .; CDR3aa: CASSRRGSLNTEAFF; CDR3nt: TGTGCCAGCAGCCGAAGGGGCAGTTTGAACACTGAAGCTTTCTTT
v_gene: TRBV7-2; abundance: .; j_gene: TRBJ2-5; d_gene: .; CDR3aa: CASSLAGPQYF; CDR3nt: TGTGCCAGCAGCTTAGCGGGCCCCCAGTACTTC
v_gene: TRBV20-1; abundance: .; j_gene: TRBJ1-2; d_gene: .; CDR3aa: CSARDPLGASNYGYTF; CDR3nt: TGCAGTGCTAGAGACCCATTGGGAGCCTCTAACTATGGCTACACCTTC
v_gene: TRBV10-3; abundance: .; j_gene: TRBJ1-1; d_gene: .; CDR3aa: CAISEIKETEAFF; CDR3nt: TGTGCCATCAGTGAAATTAAGGAGACTGAAGCTTTCTTT
v_gene: TRBV6-1; abundance: many; j_gene: TRBJ2-7; d_gene: .; CDR3aa: CASSEGHIYEQYF; CDR3nt: TGTGCCAGCAGTGAGGGACATATCTACGAGCAGTACTTC
v_gene: TRBV7-2; abundance: few; j_gene: TRBJ1-2; d_gene: .; CDR3aa: CASSLSGLGRPEGYGYTF; CDR3nt: TGTGCCAGCAGCTTATCGGGCTTGGGGCGCCCCGAAGGATATGGCTACACCTTC
v_gene: TRBV5-4; abundance: many; j_gene: TRBJ1-3; d_gene: .; CDR3aa: CASSLGISGNTIYF; CDR3nt: TGTGCCAGCAGCTTGGGAATCTCTGGAAACACCATATATTTT
v_gene: TRBV3-1; abundance: .; j_gene: TRBJ2-6; d_gene: .; CDR3aa: CASSPSVGANVLTF; CDR3nt: TGTGCCAGCAGCCCCTCTGTGGGGGCCAACGTCCTGACTTTC
v_gene: TRBV29-1; abundance: .; j_gene: TRBJ2-7; d_gene: .; CDR3aa: CSLGGASSYEQYF; CDR3nt: TGCAGCTTGGGGGGGGCCAGCTCCTACGAGCAGTACTTC
v_gene: TRBV29-1; abundance: .; j_gene: TRBJ2-7; d_gene: .; CDR3aa: CTVFDGVEQYF; CDR3nt: TGCACCGTGTTTGATGGGGTGGAGCAGTACTTC
v_gene: TRBV7-2; abundance: .; j_gene: TRBJ2-1; d_gene: TRBD1; CDR3aa: CASSLGAGGIDEQFF; CDR3nt: TGTGCCAGCAGCTTAGGCGCAGGGGGCATCGATGAGCAGTTCTTC
v_gene: TRBV7-6; abundance: .; j_gene: TRBJ1-2; d_gene: .; CDR3aa: CASSLVKWGGYTF; CDR3nt: TGTGCCAGCAGCTTAGTCAAATGGGGTGGCTACACCTTC
v_gene: TRBV15; abundance: few; j_gene: TRBJ1-6; d_gene: .; CDR3aa: CATSSNNPPLHF; CDR3nt: TGTGCCACCAGCAGCAATAACCCCCCCCTCCACTTT
v_gene: TRBV7-9; abundance: .; j_gene: TRBJ1-1; d_gene: TRBD1; CDR3aa: CASSHRDRENTEAFF; CDR3nt: TGTGCCAGCAGCCACCGGGACAGAGAGAACACTGAAGCTTTCTTT
v_gene: TRBV19; abundance: many; j_gene: TRBJ2-5; d_gene: .; CDR3aa: CASSMRGETQYF; CDR3nt: TGTGCCAGTAGTATGAGAGGTGAGACCCAGTACTTC
v_gene: TRBV5-1; abundance: many; j_gene: TRBJ2-7; d_gene: .; CDR3aa: CASSPQPRDEQYF; CDR3nt: TGCGCCAGCAGTCCTCAGCCGAGGGACGAGCAGTACTTC
v_gene: TRBV6-5; abundance: many; j_gene: TRBJ1-5; d_gene: .; CDR3aa: CASSQNLNQPQHF; CDR3nt: TGTGCCAGCAGTCAAAACCTAAATCAGCCCCAGCATTTT
v_gene: TRBV7-2; abundance: many; j_gene: TRBJ2-7; d_gene: .; CDR3aa: CASSLVGGDYEQYF; CDR3nt: TGTGCCAGCAGCTTAGTAGGGGGGGACTACGAGCAGTACTTC
v_gene: TRBV24-1; abundance: .; j_gene: TRBJ1-3; d_gene: .; CDR3aa: CALRNRGGNTIYF; CDR3nt: TGTGCCCTTCGGAACCGTGGAGGAAACACCATATATTTT
v_gene: TRBV7-6; abundance: few; j_gene: TRBJ1-1; d_gene: .; CDR3aa: CATRFSLNTEAFF; CDR3nt: TGTGCCACCCGGTTCAGTTTGAACACTGAAGCTTTCTTT